The 20 T cell receptor beta chains given below trace back to one sample, sequenced in a study of cytomegalovirus exposure and HLA in healthy donors. The PCR contained 60 Vbeta and 13 Jbeta primers. This table comes from immunoSEQ multiplex PCR, and its TCRdb copy is limited to in-frame clones, with some not included. The sample yields tens of thousands of clones, approximately 80% seen once. What was sequenced was PBMCs. The receptors stem from a woman aged 18 to 35 in good health and CMV-seropositive.

This chain uses TRBV7-9 with TRBJ2-1; D gene ambiguous. The V gene lost 5 bases and the J gene lost 0 bases, with 11 bases spanning the gap. Germline CDR1 and CDR2: SEHNR and FQNEAQ (reference sequence). This CDR3 spans 15 amino acids. The chain's CDR3 is CASSILKSSYNEQFF. In DNA form, the CDR3 reads TGTGCCAGCAGCATACTAAAAAGCTCCTACAATGAGCAGTTCTTC.

The chain has TRBV5-1 and TRBJ2-7, with 8 bases identical to TRBD2. Trimming cost V 0 bases and J 0 bases; bases outside gene matches: 8. The CDR3 runs 17 residues. In germline, CDR1 is SGHRS, CDR2 YFSETQ. The CDR3 is CASSLAETSVSSYEQYF. The CDR3 DNA reads TGCGCCAGCAGCTTGGCCGAGACTAGCGTGAGCTCCTACGAGCAGTACTTC.

The chain is built from TRBV19 and TRBJ2-7; tentatively, D is TRBD2 (6 bases). Trimming took 3 bases from V and 7 from J, leaving 16 bases between them. The CDR3 covers 14 residues. Germline V gene lookup returns CDR1 LNHDA and CDR2 SQIVND (reference sequence). The CDR3 DNA reads TGTGCCAGTAGTATCCGCAGGGAGGTGGGTGAGCAGTACTTC. Protein product: CASSIRREVGEQYF.

The CDR3 DNA is TGTGCCTGTTCGGAGGGGACCTCCTACGAGCAGTACTTC. This gives the protein CACSEGTSYEQYF. This chain connects TRBV30 to TRBJ2-7, with a tentative D call TRBD2 (6 bases). Trimming stripped 6 bases from V and 0 bases from J, with 12 bases between. The germline CDR1 and CDR2 sequences are GTSNPN and SVGIG (reference sequence). The CDR3 length is 13 residues. Full variable domain (missing parts from reference TRBV30 and TRBJ2-7): SQTIHQWPATLVQPVGSPLSLECTVEGTSNPNLYWYRQAAGRGLQLLFYSVGIGQISSEVPQNLSASRPQDRQFILSSKKLLLSDSGFYLCACSEGTSYEQYFGPGTRLTVT.

This sequence joins TRBV27 and TRBJ1-5; 8 bases are a match to TRBD1. CDR1 and CDR2 from the germline V gene are MNHEY and SMNVEV (reference sequence). The CDR3 is 14 residues long. With 8 bases clipped from V and 4 bases from J, the junction kept 7 bases outside the gene matches. As DNA, the CDR3 is TGTGCCAGCGGCAGGACAGGGAAGAATCAGCCCCAGCATTTT. Encoded protein: CASGRTGKNQPQHF.

The chain uses TRBV19 and TRBJ1-5, with TRBD1 matching over 7 bases. Looked up from germline, CDR1 is LNHDA and CDR2 is SQIVND (reference sequence). J was trimmed by 1 base and V by 7 bases; bases with no gene match: 10. The length of the CDR3 is 16 residues. CDR3 sequence (DNA): TGTGCCAGTACTACCTACAGGGGCGCCAGCAATCAGCCCCAGCATTTT. This gives the protein CASTTYRGASNQPQHF.

The J gene is TRBJ2-7, the V gene TRBV29-1; TRBD2 might be the D (6 bases). Trimming took off 4 bases at V and 0 bases at J, with 10 bases between the two ends. The CDR3 contains 13 residues. Germline values: CDR1 SQVTM, CDR2 ANQGSEA. In nucleotides, the CDR3 is TGCAGCGTTGCGGACGGGAGCTCCTACGAGCAGTACTTC. Its translation: CSVADGSSYEQYF.

The chain has TRBV7-9 and TRBJ1-2, with D uncertain. V was pared by 3 bases and J by 8 bases, with 10 bases between. Looked up from germline, CDR1 is SEHNR and CDR2 is FQNEAQ (reference sequence). The CDR3 is 12 residues long. CDR3 sequence reads: CASSLGGEGYTF. The CDR3, as DNA: TGTGCCAGCAGCTTGGGAGGAGAGGGCTACACCTTC.

This clone was picked up a small number of times. The chain combines TRBV29-1 with TRBJ1-2; D gene unclear. V lost 4 bases to trimming and J lost 3 bases, with 12 bases between them. The CDR3 extends over 13 amino acids. The germline V gene has CDR1 SQVTM and CDR2 ANQGSEA. Here the CDR3 reads CSVVFPSHYGYTF. The CDR3 DNA is TGCAGCGTTGTCTTCCCTTCCCACTATGGCTACACCTTC.

The chain has TRBV11-1 and TRBJ2-1; possibly TRBD1 for D (5 bases). V lost 0 bases and J 7 bases, leaving 10 bases between the germline ends. Germline V gene sequence: CDR1 SGHAT, CDR2 FQDESV (reference sequence). The CDR3 has 14 residues. As DNA, the CDR3 is TGTGCCAGCAGCTTAGCAGGGAACAGGAATGAGCAGTTCTTC. It codes for CASSLAGNRNEQFF. Looking up the rest from reference TRBV11-1 and TRBJ2-1 gives the full variable domain: EAEVAQSPRYKITEKSQAVAFWCDPISGHATLYWYRQILGQGPELLVQFQDESVVDDSQLPKDRFSAERLKGVDSTLKIQPAELGDSAMYLCASSLAGNRNEQFFGPGTRLTVL.

This sequence joins TRBV6-5 and TRBJ2-7, with no clear D. V was trimmed by 0 bases and J by 4 bases, leaving 13 bases between them. Germline-derived CDR1 and CDR2 are MNHEY and SVGAGI. The CDR3 is 15 residues long. The CDR3 is CASSYSILAEYEQYF. The DNA for the CDR3 is TGTGCCAGCAGTTACTCGATCCTGGCGGAGTACGAGCAGTACTTC.

The genes are TRBV6-5 and TRBJ2-1; 15 bases are a match to TRBD2. V lost 6 bases, J lost 7 bases, and 4 bases stayed unmatched. Germline V gene lookup returns CDR1 MNHEY and CDR2 SVGAGI. This CDR3 spans 15 amino acids. CDR3 sequence reads: CASSPGTSGGNEQFF. In DNA, the CDR3 is TGTGCCAGCAGCCCCGGGACTAGCGGGGGGAATGAGCAGTTCTTC.

This clone has more than one count but fewer than ten. The rearrangement joins TRBV6-4 to TRBJ2-6, with D hard to call. Germline assignment: CDR1 MRHNA and CDR2 SNTAGT. V was trimmed by 4 bases and J by 1 base, leaving 8 bases between them. The length of the CDR3 is 15 residues. CDR3: CASSVGRSGANVLTF. The CDR3 DNA sequence: TGTGCCAGCAGTGTTGGCAGGTCTGGGGCCAACGTCCTGACTTTC.

This rearrangement joins TRBV2 to TRBJ1-2; 7 positions agree with TRBD1. V shed 7 bases, J shed 4 bases, and the junction held 6 bases outside the gene matches. The CDR3 sequence is 13 residues long. CDR1 and CDR2 (germline): SNHLY, FYNNEI. Here the CDR3 DNA reads TGTGCCAGCAAAACAGGGGTCGTCTATGGCTACACCTTC. It encodes CASKTGVVYGYTF. Full variable domain (rest looked up from reference TRBV2 and TRBJ1-2): EPEVTQTPSHQVTQMGQEVILRCVPISNHLYFYWYRQILGQKVEFLVSFYNNEISEKSEIFDDQFSVERPDGSNFTLKIRSTKLEDSAMYFCASKTGVVYGYTFGSGTRLTVV.

V usage is TRBV28 and J usage is TRBJ1-2; D is possibly TRBD1 (5 bases). The CDR3 is 13 residues long. CDR1 MDHEN and CDR2 SYDVKM come from the germline V gene. Trimming took 2 bases from V and 6 from J, leaving 10 bases between them. The DNA for the CDR3 is TGTGCCAGCAGTTTAGTTGGCAGGGATGGCTACACCTTC. This gives the protein CASSLVGRDGYTF.

The chain recombines TRBV28 with TRBJ2-5, with 12 bases lining up with TRBD2. V was clipped by 5 bases and J by 10 bases; unmatched bases: 5. The CDR3 runs to 13 residues. CDR1 and CDR2 (germline): MDHEN, SYDVKM. CDR3: CASSIGLAGIQYF. The CDR3 coding sequence is TGTGCCAGCAGTATAGGACTAGCGGGAATCCAGTACTTC.

The chain combines TRBV19 with TRBJ2-5; D is possibly TRBD1 (6 bases). The last part of the DNA fits TRBJ2-7 better; the J call may be wrong. The CDR3 sequence is 16 residues long. Germline CDR1 and CDR2: LNHDA and SQIVND (reference sequence). The CDR3 DNA reads as TGTGCCAGTAGTCCAGTTTCGGGACACCCGGCCTACGAGCAGTACTTC. As protein: CASSPVSGHPAYEQYF.

The rearrangement links TRBV27 to TRBJ2-7; D remains unclear. Per germline, CDR1 MNHEY and CDR2 SMNVEV (reference sequence). V was shortened by 3 bases and J by 2 bases, with 8 bases between the two germline ends. CDR3 size: 13 residues. DNA for the CDR3: TGTGCCAGCAGTTTTTCCCCGGCCTACGAGCAGTACTTC. The encoded protein is CASSFSPAYEQYF.

This chain connects TRBV19 to TRBJ2-7; 9 bases line up with TRBD2. This CDR3 comprises 13 residues. The V gene's germline CDR1 is LNHDA and CDR2 SQIVND (reference sequence). With 5 bases clipped from V and 3 bases from J, the junction kept 2 bases outside the gene matches. The CDR3 DNA is TGTGCCAGTAGTCGGCGGGAGGGCTACGAGCAGTACTTC. Amino acid sequence: CASSRREGYEQYF.

This clone was seen only once. Other DNA sequences from this sample encode an identical CDR3 as well. CDR3 sequence (DNA): TGCGCCAGCAGCTTGAGGACAGGGAACACTGAAGCTTTCTTT. It is translated as CASSLRTGNTEAFF. V and J are TRBV5-1 and TRBJ1-1, with 7 bases that match TRBD1. Germline V gene sequence: CDR1 SGHRS, CDR2 YFSETQ. The length of the CDR3 is 14 residues. V shed 1 base, J shed 1 base, and the junction held 1 base outside the gene matches.